This T cell receptor beta chain was sequenced for a study of regulatory T cells in long-lasting Graves disease. J was trimmed by 0 bases and V by 6 bases; bases with no gene match: 5. Per germline, CDR1 SNHLY and CDR2 FYNNEI. This CDR3 region has 14 residues. The time point denotes: newly diagnosed GD, antithyroid drugs for less than 3 months. Extracted RNA from PBMCs served as the source of the TCR library. Library construction for TCR beta used iRepertoire HTBI primers and Arm-PCR of CDR3 regions. Via MiXCR, TCRdb re-called the multiplex PCR reads, giving one row per CDR3 protein. The table lists hundreds of thousands of distinct CDR3 sequences, 15% to 20% of them singletons. This clonotype was counted between two and nine times. Its matching antigen is unknown. Study findings and constraints: Exclusively peripheral blood, rather than thyroid tissue, was studied.

This sample also appeared in a second study, on T cells in Graves' hyperthyroidism and ophthalmopathy. That source adds: An initial round of RT-PCR targeting the TCR CDR3 relied on the HTBI primer set. Researchers found most expanded thyroid clonotypes above 0.001 in blood as well.

This specimen was peripheral blood mononuclear cells (PBMCs), taken at new diagnosis, from a patient treated with antithyroid drugs. The V gene is TRBV2, the J gene TRBJ2-7; 7 bases map to TRBD1. This TCR was recovered from a woman aged 30 to 39 with Graves disease. The CDR3 here is CASRQTGLSYEQYF. CDR3 sequence (DNA): TGTGCCAGCAGGCAGACAGGGCTCTCCTACGAGCAGTACTTC.